This passage covers 16 T cell receptor beta chains from one sample sequenced in a study of cytomegalovirus exposure and HLA in healthy donors. The PCR made use of 60 Vbeta and 13 Jbeta primers. Measured with immunoSEQ multiplex PCR; TCRdb has only the in-frame clones, and not every one. There are roughly 100,000 clones in the sample; 70% to 90% occur only once, and approximately 2.8% lies in the top ten. Material: PBMCs. All receptors derive from a man aged 35 to 55 in good health and CMV-seronegative.

This chain joins TRBV2 and TRBJ2-1; 12 nucleotides align to TRBD2. V dropped 5 bases and J dropped 8; count of bases not matched to a gene: 7. Germline CDR1 reads SNHLY; CDR2 reads FYNNEI. This CDR3 comprises 15 residues. The CDR3 here is CASSLRLAGDHEQFF. In nucleotides, the CDR3 is TGTGCCAGCAGTCTCCGACTAGCGGGGGATCATGAGCAGTTCTTC.

CDR3 region: CASSFGHGGGGELFF. The DNA for the CDR3 is TGTGCCAGCAGTTTCGGACACGGCGGGGGCGGGGAGCTGTTTTTT. V and J are TRBV5-6 and TRBJ2-2; 7 bases agree with TRBD2. V lost 5 bases to trimming and J lost 7 bases; unmatched junction nucleotides: 11. Germline lookup yields CDR1 SGHDT and CDR2 YYEEEE. The CDR3 contains 15 residues.

The chain recombines TRBV5-1 with TRBJ1-2; no clear D gene. Germline V gives CDR1 SGHRS, CDR2 YFSETQ. The CDR3 runs to 14 residues. Between the trimmed V and J ends, which lost 4 bases and 10 bases, there was a span of 20 bases. CDR3 region: CASSVLGDRFDYTF. The CDR3 nucleotides are TGCGCCAGCAGCGTGCTCGGGGATCGGTTTGACTACACCTTC.

This rearrangement joins TRBV5-6 to TRBJ2-7, with 8 bases lining up with TRBD1. This CDR3 is 14 amino acids long. V was clipped by 7 bases and J by 3 bases; unmatched bases: 9. The germline CDR1 and CDR2 sequences are SGHDT and YYEEEE. The CDR3 bases are TGTGCCAGCCGAAGGGGACAGGAACACTACGAGCAGTACTTC. It translates to CASRRGQEHYEQYF.

This chain joins TRBV7-3 and TRBJ2-7, with D tentatively TRBD1 (6 bases). The germline V gene has CDR1 SGHTA and CDR2 FQGTGA. V was trimmed by 5 bases and J by 0 bases, leaving 17 bases between them. The CDR3 consists of 16 residues. DNA of the CDR3: TGTGCCAGCAGCCCCCAGACAGGAATACCCTCCTACGAGCAGTACTTC. This codes for CASSPQTGIPSYEQYF.

The J gene is TRBJ2-1, the V gene TRBV2, with D perhaps TRBD1 (6 bases). The CDR3 is 17 amino acids. The V and J ends lost 6 bases and 7 bases respectively, with 25 bases between them. The germline gives CDR1 SNHLY, CDR2 FYNNEI. In DNA, the CDR3 is TGTGCCAGCAGCCGTATAACCAGGGGCCCCGAGGGAAATGAGCAGTTCTTC. As protein: CASSRITRGPEGNEQFF.

The J gene is TRBJ2-5, the V gene TRBV6-1; D uncertain. The DNA matches TRBJ2-7 better at its end, which makes the J call doubtful. The CDR3 is 13 amino acids. The germline gives CDR1 MNHNS, CDR2 SASEGT. The CDR3: CASSEGWFYEQYF. The CDR3 bases are TGTGCCAGCAGTGAGGGCTGGTTCTACGAGCAGTACTTC.

This rearrangement joins TRBV5-6 to TRBJ1-5; the D is unclear. The CDR3 contains 15 residues. V lost 1 base and J 0 bases, leaving 8 bases between the germline ends. Looked up from germline, CDR1 is SGHDT and CDR2 is YYEEEE. This chain's CDR3 is CASSLFRLSNQPQHF. In DNA form, the CDR3 reads TGTGCCAGCAGCTTGTTTAGACTTAGCAATCAGCCCCAGCATTTT.

The rearrangement joins TRBV6-4 to TRBJ2-1, with D possibly being TRBD2 (6 bases). This CDR3 spans 14 amino acids. Germline CDR1 MRHNA, CDR2 SNTAGT. The V gene lost 2 bases and the J gene lost 4 bases, with 9 bases spanning the gap. The CDR3 here is CASSDEAGYNEQFF. The CDR3 region has the DNA TGTGCCAGCAGTGACGAAGCGGGTTACAATGAGCAGTTCTTC.

The genes are TRBV2 and TRBJ2-2; no firm D call. Germline V gene sequence: CDR1 SNHLY, CDR2 FYNNEI. The CDR3 sequence is 13 residues long. Trimming stripped 4 bases from V and 6 bases from J, with 9 bases between. The CDR3 DNA reads as TGTGCCAGCAGTGCGGAGATTGCCGGGGAGCTGTTTTTT. It is translated as CASSAEIAGELFF.

This chain links TRBV4-3 with TRBJ1-2; TRBD1 aligns across 8 bases. The V and J ends lost 4 bases and 4 bases, in that order; junction bases with no gene match: 5. Germline loops: CDR1 LGHNA, CDR2 YSLEER. This CDR3 is built from 14 residues. As DNA, the CDR3 is TGCGCCAGCAGCCGCGCAGGGGGCCTCTATGGCTACACCTTC. It translates to CASSRAGGLYGYTF.

This chain links TRBV6-4 with TRBJ1-5, with D possibly matching TRBD1 (6 bases). From germline, CDR1 is MRHNA and CDR2 SNTAGT. This CDR3 spans 15 amino acids. The V end was cut by 6 bases, the J end by 5 bases, with 17 bases between. In DNA, the CDR3 is TGTGCCAGCAGCCAGTCGCAGGGGTTGGATCAGCCCCAGCATTTT. Residues: CASSQSQGLDQPQHF.

The CDR3: CAWRARDRSQTEAFF. The CDR3 DNA follows: TGTGCCTGGAGAGCGAGGGACAGGAGTCAGACTGAAGCTTTCTTT. The chain joins TRBV30 to TRBJ1-1, with 8 bases that match TRBD1. The length of the CDR3 is 15 residues. The germline V gene has CDR1 GTSNPN and CDR2 SVGIG (reference sequence). J gave up 5 bases and V 3 bases, and 11 bases lay outside the gene matches. Filled out from reference TRBV30 and TRBJ1-1, the complete variable domain reads SQTIHQWPATLVQPVGSPLSLECTVEGTSNPNLYWYRQAAGRGLQLLFYSVGIGQISSEVPQNLSASRPQDRQFILSSKKLLLSDSGFYLCAWRARDRSQTEAFFGQGTRLTVV.

The chain carries TRBV18 and TRBJ1-6; the D gene is possibly TRBD1 (5 bases). Germline V gene data show CDR1 as KGHSH and CDR2 as LQKENI. CDR3 length: 15 amino acids. Trimming stripped 4 bases from V and 10 bases from J, with 17 bases between. The CDR3 coding sequence is TGTGCCAGCTCACTGCAGCGGGGCTCGCAATCACCCCTCCACTTT. Encoded protein: CASSLQRGSQSPLHF.

The chain is built from TRBV18 and TRBJ2-7; 7 nucleotides match TRBD1. J lost 6 bases, V lost 4 bases, and 18 bases had no gene match. This CDR3 spans 17 amino acids. In germline, CDR1 is KGHSH, CDR2 LQKENI. The CDR3, as DNA: TGTGCCAGCTCACGGGATCGACAGGGATCAAGGCTCAGCGAGCAGTACTTC. Translation: CASSRDRQGSRLSEQYF.

The chain carries TRBV9 and TRBJ2-1; D unresolved. Germline values: CDR1 SGDLS, CDR2 YYNGEE. The CDR3 spans 15 residues. V was clipped by 0 bases and J by 3 bases, with 10 bases between them. The CDR3 DNA reads as TGTGCCAGCAGCGTAGACCCCTCCGGCTACAATGAGCAGTTCTTC. Encoded protein: CASSVDPSGYNEQFF.